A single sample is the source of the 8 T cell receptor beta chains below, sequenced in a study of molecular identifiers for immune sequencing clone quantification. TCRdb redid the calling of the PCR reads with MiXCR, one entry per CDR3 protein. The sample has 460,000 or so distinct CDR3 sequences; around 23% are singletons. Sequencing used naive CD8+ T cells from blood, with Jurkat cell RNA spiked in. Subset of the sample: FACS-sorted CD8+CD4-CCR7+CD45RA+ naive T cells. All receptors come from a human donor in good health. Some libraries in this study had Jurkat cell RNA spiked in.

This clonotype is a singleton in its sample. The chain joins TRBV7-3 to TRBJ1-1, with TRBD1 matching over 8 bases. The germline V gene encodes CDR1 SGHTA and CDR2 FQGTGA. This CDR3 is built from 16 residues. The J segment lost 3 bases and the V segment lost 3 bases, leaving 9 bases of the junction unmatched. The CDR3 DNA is TGTGCCAGCAGCTTGAACGCGGGACAGGTACACACTGAAGCTTTCTTT. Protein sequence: CASSLNAGQVHTEAFF.

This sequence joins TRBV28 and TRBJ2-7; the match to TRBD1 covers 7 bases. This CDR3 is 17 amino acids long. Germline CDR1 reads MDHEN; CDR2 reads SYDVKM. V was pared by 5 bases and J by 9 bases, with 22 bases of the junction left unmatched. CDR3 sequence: CASSPWDSASLSKGQYF. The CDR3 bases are TGTGCCAGCAGTCCCTGGGACAGCGCGTCTTTGTCTAAGGGGCAGTACTTC.

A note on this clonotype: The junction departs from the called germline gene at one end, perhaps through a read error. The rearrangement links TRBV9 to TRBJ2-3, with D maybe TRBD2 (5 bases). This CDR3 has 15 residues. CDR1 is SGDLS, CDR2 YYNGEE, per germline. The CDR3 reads CASSVVSSSTNTQYF. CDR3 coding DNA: TGTGCCAGCAGCGTAGTAAGTTCTAGCACAAATACGCAGTATTTT. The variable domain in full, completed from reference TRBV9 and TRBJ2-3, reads DSGVTQTPKHLITATGQRVTLRCSPRSGDLSVYWYQQSLDQGLQFLIQYYNGEERAKGNILERFSAQQFPDLHSELNLSSLELGDSALYFCASSVVSSSTNTQYFGPGTRLTVL.

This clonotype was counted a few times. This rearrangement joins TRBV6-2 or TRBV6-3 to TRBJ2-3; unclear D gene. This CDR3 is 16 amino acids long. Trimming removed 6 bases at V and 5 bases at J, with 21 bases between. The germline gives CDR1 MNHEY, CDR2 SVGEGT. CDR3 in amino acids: CASSSLSDPSRDTQYF. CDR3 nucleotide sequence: TGTGCCAGCAGCTCGCTCTCGGACCCTTCCAGAGATACGCAGTATTTT.

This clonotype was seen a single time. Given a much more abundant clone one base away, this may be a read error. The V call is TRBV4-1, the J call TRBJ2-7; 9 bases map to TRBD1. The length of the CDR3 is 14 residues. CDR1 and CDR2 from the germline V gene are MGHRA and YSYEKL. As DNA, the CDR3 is TGCGCCAGCGGCCAAACAGGGGGCGCGAACGAGCAGTACTTC. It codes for CASGQTGGANEQYF.

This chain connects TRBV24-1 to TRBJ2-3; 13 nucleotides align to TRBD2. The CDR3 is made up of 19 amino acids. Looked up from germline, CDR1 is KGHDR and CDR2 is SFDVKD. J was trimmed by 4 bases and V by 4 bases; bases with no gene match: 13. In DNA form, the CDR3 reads TGTGCCACCAGTGACCCCGGGACTAGCGGGGTGGCAGGGCCAGATACGCAGTATTTT. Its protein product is CATSDPGTSGVAGPDTQYF.

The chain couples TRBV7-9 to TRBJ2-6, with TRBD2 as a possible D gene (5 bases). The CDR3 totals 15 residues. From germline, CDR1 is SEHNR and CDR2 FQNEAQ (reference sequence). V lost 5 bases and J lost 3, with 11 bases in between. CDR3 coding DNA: TGTGCCAGCAGCCCCGGCGGGTTTGGGGCCAACGTCCTGACTTTC. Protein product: CASSPGGFGANVLTF.

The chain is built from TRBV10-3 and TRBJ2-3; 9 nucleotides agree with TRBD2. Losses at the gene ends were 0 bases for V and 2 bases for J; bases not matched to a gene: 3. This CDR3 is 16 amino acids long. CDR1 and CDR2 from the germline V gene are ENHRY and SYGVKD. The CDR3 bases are TGTGCCATCAGTGAGTCAGGGACTAGCTTCACAGATACGCAGTATTTT. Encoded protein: CAISESGTSFTDTQYF.